These 19 T cell receptor beta chains share one sample of origin, sequenced in a study of blood T cell repertoires in COVID-19. The protocol was immunoSEQ multiplex PCR, while the TCRdb copy is restricted to in-frame clones and leaves out a portion. The sample lists hundreds of thousands of clones; 80% to 85% were seen once. Sequencing was done on a sample of PBMCs or T cells enriched from blood (not recorded which). All receptors come from a woman in her thirties or forties who had recovered from COVID-19.

The chain employs TRBV28 and TRBJ1-1; D unclear. In germline, CDR1 is MDHEN, CDR2 SYDVKM. V lost 3 bases and J lost 0, with 8 bases in between. This CDR3 is built from 14 residues. CDR3 coding DNA: TGTGCCAGCAGTTTTCCCGGAGTGAACACTGAAGCTTTCTTT. Its translation is CASSFPGVNTEAFF.

The chain carries TRBV24-1 and TRBJ2-2; D is perhaps TRBD2 (5 bases). Per the germline V gene, CDR1 is KGHDR and CDR2 is SFDVKD. The V end was cut by 5 bases, the J end by 8 bases, with 11 bases between. The CDR3 runs 13 residues. The CDR3 sequence: CATSAHSGGELFF. The CDR3, as DNA: TGTGCCACCAGTGCACACTCGGGGGGGGAGCTGTTTTTT.

The rearrangement uses TRBV29-1 and TRBJ2-5; TRBD2 matches at 9 bases. V was clipped by 4 bases and J by 2 bases; unmatched bases: 5. In germline, CDR1 is SQVTM, CDR2 ANQGSEA. The length of the CDR3 is 14 residues. The CDR3 region has the DNA TGCAGCGTTGGCTCTAGCGGGGTGCAAGAGACCCAGTACTTC. Amino acids: CSVGSSGVQETQYF.

Details on this clone: The junction shows a germline mismatch at one end, possibly a read error. This rearrangement joins TRBV11-2 to TRBJ2-2; tentative D call: TRBD1 (5 bases). Germline CDR1 SGHAT, CDR2 FQNNGV. The CDR3 loop spans 14 amino acids. CDR3 residues: CASSSNRNAGELFF. In nucleotides, the CDR3 is TGTGCCAGCAGCTCCAACAGGAACGCCGGGGAGCTGTTTTTT.

The V call is TRBV14, the J call TRBJ2-7; 11 bases agree with TRBD2. The CDR3 has 15 amino acids. The germline V gene has CDR1 SGHDN and CDR2 FVKESK. V gave up 3 bases and J gave up 2 bases; unmatched junction bases: 3. CDR3 sequence reads: CASSQGTSGAYEQYF. DNA of the CDR3: TGTGCCAGCAGCCAGGGGACTAGCGGCGCCTACGAGCAGTACTTC.

The chain's CDR3 is CASSASSGTGYNYGYTF. Here the CDR3 DNA reads TGTGCCAGCAGTGCTTCTTCCGGGACAGGGTATAACTATGGCTACACCTTC. The chain joins TRBV25-1 to TRBJ1-2; 9 nucleotides match TRBD1. The V gene's germline CDR1 is MGHDK and CDR2 SYGVNS. Unmatched junction bases numbered 10, after V lost 4 bases and J lost 1 base. The CDR3 runs 17 residues.

The chain is built from TRBV6-1 and TRBJ2-7, with D maybe TRBD2 (5 bases). The germline V and J ends were trimmed by 5 bases and 2 bases, with 7 bases remaining between them. Looked up from germline, CDR1 is MNHNS and CDR2 is SASEGT. This CDR3 is built from 12 residues. The CDR3 loop is CASSSGAYEQYF. DNA for the CDR3: TGTGCCAGCAGTTCCGGGGCCTACGAGCAGTACTTC.

J is TRBJ2-1 and V is TRBV4-1; 11 bases fit TRBD2. The CDR3 has 16 residues. The V gene's germline CDR1 is MGHRA and CDR2 YSYEKL. The J segment lost 4 bases and the V segment lost 4 bases, leaving 6 bases of the junction unmatched. CDR3: CASSLGLAGWYNEQFF. The CDR3 DNA follows: TGCGCCAGCAGCCTAGGACTAGCGGGTTGGTACAATGAGCAGTTCTTC.

V is TRBV18 and J is TRBJ1-2; D ambiguous. The CDR3 covers 15 residues. Trimming removed 1 base at V and 3 bases at J, with 12 bases between. From germline, CDR1 is KGHSH and CDR2 LQKENI. The CDR3 here is CASSPQSGKDYGYTF. In DNA, the CDR3 is TGTGCCAGCTCACCACAGTCCGGGAAAGACTATGGCTACACCTTC.

The chain recombines TRBV19 with TRBJ2-2; 7 bases line up with TRBD1. Trimming at V came to 8 bases and at J to 4 bases, leaving 4 bases not matched to a gene. This CDR3 region has 13 residues. Looked up from germline, CDR1 is LNHDA and CDR2 is SQIVND (reference sequence). Here the CDR3 DNA reads TGTGCCAGTGGGACAGTGACCACCGGGGAGCTGTTTTTT. Encoded protein: CASGTVTTGELFF.

This chain joins TRBV10-1 and TRBJ2-3, with 7 bases identical to TRBD1. The length of the CDR3 is 13 residues. Germline lookup yields CDR1 WNHNN and CDR2 SYGVQD (reference sequence). V was clipped by 5 bases and J by 7 bases; unmatched bases: 6. The CDR3 here is CASSSLQGNTQYF. The CDR3 bases are TGCGCCAGCAGTTCCCTACAGGGGAATACGCAGTATTTT.

On this clone itself: In the same sample, other DNA sequences code for this CDR3. The genes are TRBV29-1 and TRBJ1-1; D perhaps matches TRBD1 (6 bases). The V and J ends lost 6 bases and 4 bases respectively, with 12 bases between them. Germline CDR1 SQVTM, CDR2 ANQGSEA. The CDR3 runs 12 residues. The CDR3 sequence is CSVQGWVTEAFF. The CDR3, as DNA: TGCAGCGTACAGGGTTGGGTCACTGAAGCTTTCTTT.

This clone was seen only a few times. The J gene is TRBJ1-3, the V gene TRBV11-2; the D is unclear. This CDR3 is built from 18 residues. The V end lost 3 bases, the J end lost 0 bases, and 18 bases lay between the germline ends. Germline V CDR1 and CDR2: SGHAT, FQNNGV. The CDR3 DNA sequence: TGTGCCAGCAGCTTCCCCCGCGGGGAGGTACACTCTGGAAACACCATATATTTT. This translates into CASSFPRGEVHSGNTIYF.

The chain couples TRBV20-1 to TRBJ2-7; 10 bases are a match to TRBD2. Germline CDR1 DFQATT, CDR2 SNEGSKA (reference sequence). The CDR3 has 15 residues. The J segment lost 4 bases and the V segment lost 3 bases, leaving 9 bases of the junction unmatched. CDR3 residues: CSASLAGAVMYEQYF. The CDR3 coding sequence is TGCAGTGCTAGTCTAGCGGGAGCTGTTATGTACGAGCAGTACTTC.

With regard to this clone: The junction shows a germline mismatch at one end, possibly a read error. J is TRBJ2-3 and V is TRBV6-2 or TRBV6-3, with D perhaps matching TRBD1 (5 bases). Germline values: CDR1 MNHEY, CDR2 SVGEGT. The CDR3 runs 14 residues. The CDR3 region is CANSHRTETDTQYF. CDR3 DNA sequence: TGTGCCAACAGTCACAGGACCGAAACGGATACGCAGTATTTT.

The chain carries TRBV27 and TRBJ2-7; 7 nucleotides match TRBD1. Trimming cost V 4 bases and J 0 bases; bases outside gene matches: 6. Germline CDR1 reads MNHEY; CDR2 reads SMNVEV (reference sequence). The CDR3 runs 15 residues. The CDR3 loop reads CASSSGGLGSYEQYF. Written as DNA, the CDR3 is TGTGCCAGCAGTTCAGGGGGATTGGGCTCCTACGAGCAGTACTTC.

The chain combines TRBV19 with TRBJ2-5, with D possibly being TRBD2 (6 bases). V was pared by 4 bases and J by 2 bases, with 11 bases between. CDR1 and CDR2 (germline): LNHDA, SQIVND (reference sequence). There are 14 residues in the CDR3. CDR3 in amino acids: CASSSRGIQETQYF. In DNA, the CDR3 is TGTGCCAGTAGTAGCCGGGGGATTCAAGAGACCCAGTACTTC. Variable domain in full (rest from reference TRBV19 and TRBJ2-5): DGGITQSPKYLFRKEGQNVTLSCEQNLNHDAMYWYRQDPGQGLRLIYYSQIVNDFQKGDIAEGYSVSREKKESFPLTVTSAQKNPTAFYLCASSSRGIQETQYFGPGTRLLVL.

V is TRBV5-1 and J is TRBJ2-5; tentatively, D is TRBD2 (7 bases). Germline V gene sequence: CDR1 SGHRS, CDR2 YFSETQ. The CDR3 covers 12 residues. V was clipped by 9 bases and J by 3 bases, with 12 bases between them. DNA of the CDR3: TGCGCCACCGCGGGGGCGGAAGAGACCCAGTACTTC. As protein: CATAGAEETQYF.

CDR3 sequence: CASSPGLGAYNEQFF. The CDR3 nucleotides are TGTGCCAGCAGCCCCGGGTTGGGGGCGTACAATGAGCAGTTCTTC. The chain couples TRBV11-1 to TRBJ2-1; D possibly corresponds to TRBD1 (6 bases). The CDR3 totals 15 residues. Germline V gene lookup returns CDR1 SGHAT and CDR2 FQDESV (reference sequence). The ends were cut back, 5 bases at V and 4 bases at J, with 15 bases in the middle.